One sample yielded the 8 T cell receptor beta chains listed below, sequenced in a study of T-cell memory formation after mild COVID-19. MiXCR, applied by TCRdb to the 5' RACE reads, yields one record per CDR3 protein. The sample records 350,000 to 450,000 distinct CDR3 sequences, about 20% being singletons. Sequencing was performed on PBMCs or a T cell subset sorted from them (not recorded which). Receptors were obtained from an adult woman who had mild COVID-19 (a few samples of this study predate the infection). Cell type and time point are not known.

The chain recombines TRBV6-6 with TRBJ1-1; the D is unclear. The germline V gene encodes CDR1 MNHNY and CDR2 SVGAGI (reference sequence). The CDR3 has 12 residues. V was shortened by 4 bases and J by 11 bases, with 14 bases between the two germline ends. The chain's CDR3 is CASSSIGFEAFF. The CDR3 DNA sequence: TGTGCCAGCAGTTCCATAGGTTTTGAGGCTTTCTTT.

CDR3 nucleotides: TGTGCCAGCAGCGGGGGAATTTATGGCTACACCTTC. Protein product: CASSGGIYGYTF. The chain employs TRBV12-3 or TRBV12-4 and TRBJ1-2, with D tentatively TRBD1 (5 bases). Trimming left V 6 bases short and J 5 bases short, with 10 bases between. The CDR3 spans 12 residues.

By its share, this clonotype is medium-sized. This chain connects TRBV10-3 to TRBJ2-1; the D gene could be TRBD1 or TRBD2 (7 bases each). Germline CDR1 reads ENHRY; CDR2 reads SYGVKD. The V end lost 10 bases, the J end lost 5 bases, and 24 bases lay between the germline ends. CDR3 size: 16 residues. As DNA, the CDR3 is TGTGCCACCAGGGGGGGGGCGAGCGGGCCCCACAATGAGCAGTTCTTC. Its protein product is CATRGGASGPHNEQFF.

This clonotype was seen a few times. The junction does not match germline at one end; this may be a read error. This chain connects TRBV7-9 to TRBJ2-1; 8 positions match TRBD2. CDR1 is SEHNR and CDR2 is FQNEAQ in the germline V gene (reference sequence). The CDR3 extends over 16 amino acids. CDR3 coding DNA: TGTGCCAGCAGCCTAGCAGGGACTAGTTTATACAATGAGCAGTTCTTC. Encoded protein: CASSLAGTSLYNEQFF.

The rearrangement uses TRBV12-3 or TRBV12-4 and TRBJ1-6, with D perhaps TRBD1 (5 bases). Between the trimmed V and J ends, which lost 1 base and 11 bases, there was a span of 12 bases. This CDR3 spans 14 amino acids. CDR3: CASSLGGVGPPLHF. The DNA for the CDR3 is TGTGCCAGCAGTTTAGGGGGGGTAGGGCCACCCCTCCACTTT.

This clonotype was observed a few times. The rearrangement links TRBV6-5 to TRBJ1-2, with a possible D match to TRBD1 (6 bases). Trimming took 5 bases from V and 5 from J, leaving 9 bases between them. The CDR3 totals 12 residues. The germline CDR1 and CDR2 sequences are MNHEY and SVGAGI. CDR3 sequence reads: CASSHTGYGYTF. The CDR3 DNA sequence: TGTGCCAGCAGTCACACAGGGTATGGCTACACCTTC.

The rearrangement joins TRBV7-2 to TRBJ1-5; D is undetermined. This CDR3 comprises 15 residues. CDR1 is SGHTA and CDR2 is FQGNSA in the germline V gene. V was trimmed by 3 bases and J by 4 bases, leaving 13 bases between them. CDR3 loop: CASSLAGLTNQPQHF. CDR3 nucleotides: TGTGCCAGCAGCTTGGCCGGCTTGACAAATCAGCCCCAGCATTTT.

The chain joins TRBV18 to TRBJ2-2; the D gene is possibly TRBD2 (6 bases). Germline lookup yields CDR1 KGHSH and CDR2 LQKENI. The CDR3 has 15 residues. V shed 4 bases and J shed 6 bases, with 15 bases lying between them. CDR3 in amino acids: CASSQSEGLPGELFF. For the CDR3, the DNA is TGTGCCAGCTCACAATCCGAGGGACTCCCCGGGGAGCTGTTTTTT.